This is a list of T cell receptor beta chains from one sample in a study of blood T cell repertoires in COVID-19. The protocol was immunoSEQ multiplex PCR, while the TCRdb copy is restricted to in-frame clones and leaves out a portion. The table has roughly 100,000 clones, more than 65% seen once. Sequencing was performed on peripheral blood. All receptors derive from a woman of 80 years or more with active or convalescent COVID-19. The CDR3 runs from the conserved cysteine through the conserved F or W. D genes are given only for firm matches. Not every row has a clone size; where given, it reads once, few, many or a size class.

v_call,cdr3_length,j_call,d_call,clone_size,cdr3_nt,cdr3_aa
TRBV5-1,14,TRBJ2-7,TRBD1,few,TGCGCCAGCAGCCCGGGACAGGGCGTTTACGAGCAGTACTTC,CASSPGQGVYEQYF
TRBV4-2,16,TRBJ2-7,.,.,TGTGCCAGCAGCCAAGATCGTGCAGGGAACTTCCACGAGCAGTACTTC,CASSQDRAGNFHEQYF
TRBV6-5,16,TRBJ2-7,.,.,TGTGCCAGCAGTTTAGTGAGACGGGCAGGGGGGAACGAGCAGTACTTC,CASSLVRRAGGNEQYF
TRBV9,16,TRBJ2-3,TRBD1,.,TGTGCCAGCAGCCCTACAGGGGGCAATGGAGGAGATACGCAGTATTTT,CASSPTGGNGGDTQYF
TRBV29-1,12,TRBJ2-5,.,.,TGCAGCCTACGGGGGAGCTCTGAGACCCAGTACTTC,CSLRGSSETQYF
TRBV7-2,17,TRBJ2-1,TRBD2,.,TGTGCCAGCAGCCCCAGTTGGTGGACTAGCGGGATCACTGAGCAGTTCTTC,CASSPSWWTSGITEQFF
TRBV9,16,TRBJ2-7,TRBD1,.,TGTGCCAGCAGCGTAGTCCCCGGGACAGGGGGCGAAGAGCAGTACTTC,CASSVVPGTGGEEQYF
TRBV7-3,16,TRBJ2-2,.,.,TGTGCCAGCAGCTTCCCCGGAACAGGGATGACCGGGGAGCTGTTTTTT,CASSFPGTGMTGELFF
TRBV5-4,14,TRBJ2-2,TRBD2,.,TGTGCCATCGGGACTAGCGGGAACACCGGGGAGCTGTTTTTT,CAIGTSGNTGELFF
TRBV24-1,16,TRBJ2-1,TRBD2,.,TGTGCCACCAGTGGGGGGGGAAGCGGGACCTACAATGAGCAGTTCTTC,CATSGGGSGTYNEQFF
TRBV7-9,13,TRBJ1-1,TRBD1,.,TGTGCCAGCAGCTCAGCGACAGGGGCTGAAGCTTTCTTT,CASSSATGAEAFF
TRBV7-9,13,TRBJ1-2,TRBD1,.,TGTGCCAGCAGCGAGGACAGGGCTGATGGCTACACCTTC,CASSEDRADGYTF
TRBV13,13,TRBJ2-7,.,.,TGTGCCAGCAGTTCCGGACAGTTGTACGAGCAGTACTTC,CASSSGQLYEQYF
TRBV27,19,TRBJ1-2,TRBD1,.,TGTGCCAGCAGTTTGAGAGGATGGGTTGGGACAGACAAGAACTATGGCTACACCTTC,CASSLRGWVGTDKNYGYTF
TRBV11-2,14,TRBJ1-6,.,.,TGTGCCAGCAGCTTAGGTGTGGGCGATTCACCCCTCCACTTT,CASSLGVGDSPLHF
TRBV6-5,13,TRBJ1-1,.,.,TGTGCCAGCAGGTTTCGACAGGTCACTGAAGCTTTCTTT,CASRFRQVTEAFF
TRBV28,20,TRBJ2-2,TRBD2,.,TGTGCCAGCAGTTTAAGTGGCGGGACTAGCGGGTTTGGGCGCTTCGGGGAGCTGTTTTTT,CASSLSGGTSGFGRFGELFF
TRBV9,14,TRBJ2-3,.,.,TGTGCCAGCAGCGCATTTGTCCAGGTGGATACGCAGTATTTT,CASSAFVQVDTQYF
TRBV27,14,TRBJ2-1,TRBD2,many,TGTGCCAGCCAGCCGGGAGGTGCTCTAGGTGAGCAGTTCTTC,CASQPGGALGEQFF
TRBV5-4,16,TRBJ2-1,TRBD2,.,TGTGCCAGCAGCTTGGGGGGCGGGAGGTCAGAAAATGAGCAGTTCTTC,CASSLGGGRSENEQFF
TRBV6-1,16,TRBJ2-7,.,.,TGTGCCAGCAGTGTTACTATAGCAGGGGATGTTCACGAGCAGTACTTC,CASSVTIAGDVHEQYF
TRBV20-1,13,TRBJ2-1,TRBD2,.,TGCAGTGCTAGTAGCGGGGGACTCAATGAGCAGTTCTTC,CSASSGGLNEQFF
TRBV6-5,14,TRBJ2-3,TRBD2,.,TGTGCCAGCAGTTACTATCGGGGGGCAGATACGCAGTATTTT,CASSYYRGADTQYF
TRBV18,15,TRBJ1-2,.,.,TGTGCCAGCTCACCACCGGTGGAGGGGAACTATGGCTACACCTTC,CASSPPVEGNYGYTF
TRBV7-2,13,TRBJ2-1,.,few,TGTGCCAGCAGCGCTACGTACTACAATGAGCAGTTCTTC,CASSATYYNEQFF
TRBV20-1,18,TRBJ2-5,TRBD2,.,TGCAGTGCTAGTATTCATCGCCTAGCGGGAGGGCCAGGGGAGACCCAGTACTTC,CSASIHRLAGGPGETQYF
TRBV19,14,TRBJ1-5,TRBD1,.,TGTGCCAGTAGTCAGAGACAGGGCCATCAGCCCCAGCATTTT,CASSQRQGHQPQHF
TRBV6-5,13,TRBJ2-1,.,.,TGTGCCAGCAGTTACTCTACGGACAATGAGCAGTTCTTC,CASSYSTDNEQFF
TRBV2,15,TRBJ2-2,.,.,TGTGCCAGCAGGAGATTGAGCGGTCAGGCCGGGGAGCTGTTTTTT,CASRRLSGQAGELFF
TRBV7-8,14,TRBJ1-5,.,.,TGTGCCAGCAGCTTGGCAGGTTTCAATCAGCCCCAGCATTTT,CASSLAGFNQPQHF
TRBV20-1,15,TRBJ1-4,.,.,TGCAGTGCTAGTGTAGGTGGGCCGTTGGGCGTAAAACTGTTTTTT,CSASVGGPLGVKLFF
TRBV7-8,15,TRBJ2-1,.,.,TGTGCCAGCAGCCACCACCGGGACTTTCACAATGAGCAGTTCTTC,CASSHHRDFHNEQFF
TRBV7-2,14,TRBJ2-7,TRBD1,.,TGTGCCAGCAGCTGGACAGGGGGCGCGTACGAGCAGTACTTC,CASSWTGGAYEQYF
TRBV21-1,15,TRBJ2-5,.,.,TGTGCCAGCAAGGATCGGGCGGGAGACGGAGAGACCCAGTACTTC,CASKDRAGDGETQYF
TRBV9,11,TRBJ2-7,.,few,TGTGCCAGCAGCCGCGACAGCATGAAGTACTTC,CASSRDSMKYF
TRBV12-3/TRBV12-4,13,TRBJ2-7,.,once,TGTGCCAGCAGGTTTGCCCAATCTAGTGAGCAGTACTTC,CASRFAQSSEQYF
TRBV7-8,15,TRBJ1-2,.,.,TGTGCCAGCAGTTATCTCATCAGGGGTGACTATGGCTACACCTTC,CASSYLIRGDYGYTF
TRBV18,14,TRBJ2-5,.,.,TGTGCCAGCTCACCTAGACAAACTCAAGAGACCCAGTACTTC,CASSPRQTQETQYF
TRBV5-1,18,TRBJ2-7,TRBD1,many,TGCGCCAGCAGCTCATCCTCGTTGAACCGGGACAGGGTCTACGAGCAGTACTTC,CASSSSSLNRDRVYEQYF
TRBV20-1,13,TRBJ1-2,.,once,TGCAGTGCTAGTTCGGTCGCAAACTATGGCTACACCTTC,CSASSVANYGYTF
TRBV6-5,15,TRBJ1-3,TRBD1,.,TGTGCCACCCAACCCTTAGACAGGGCTGGAAACACCATATATTTT,CATQPLDRAGNTIYF
TRBV28,15,TRBJ1-2,TRBD1,.,TGTGCCAGCAGCTCTAACAGGGGGCGCTTTGGGGGCTACACCTTC,CASSSNRGRFGGYTF
TRBV28,15,TRBJ2-7,TRBD1,.,TGTGCCAGCACCCCATTCGGACAGGGAGGCGTCGAGCAGTACTTC,CASTPFGQGGVEQYF
TRBV2,15,TRBJ1-5,.,.,TGTGCCAGCAGTGAACAGGGTGGATGGGATCAGCCCCAGCATTTT,CASSEQGGWDQPQHF
TRBV6-5,14,TRBJ1-1,TRBD1,.,TGTGCCAGCAGCTCCACAGGGGTTAAGTTCGTAGCTTTCTTT,CASSSTGVKFVAFF
TRBV6-1,16,TRBJ2-3,.,.,TGTGCCAGCAGTGAAGCAGGGCTAGCCTCCCAGTCAACGCAGTATTTT,CASSEAGLASQSTQYF
TRBV6-1,14,TRBJ2-1,TRBD2,.,TGTGCCAGCAGAGAAGCGGGAGGGCTCAATGAGCAGTTCTTC,CASREAGGLNEQFF
TRBV4-1,15,TRBJ1-2,TRBD1,few,TGCGCCAGCAGCCAAGCGGGACAGGGACACTATGGCTACACCTTC,CASSQAGQGHYGYTF
TRBV28,15,TRBJ2-7,TRBD2,.,TGTGCCAGCAGTCCCACTAGCGGGGTCTCCTACGAGCAGTACTTC,CASSPTSGVSYEQYF
TRBV28,15,TRBJ1-2,.,.,TGTGCCAGCAGTTTATACAGGACGATTAACTATGGCTACACCTTC,CASSLYRTINYGYTF
TRBV2,12,TRBJ2-3,.,.,TGTGGGGGGGACCGGGGAGCGGATACGCAGTATTTT,CGGDRGADTQYF
TRBV7-8,17,TRBJ1-6,TRBD1,.,TGTGCCAGCAGCTTATTTGGGACAGGTCCCGAAAATTCACCCCTCCACTTT,CASSLFGTGPENSPLHF
TRBV5-4,13,TRBJ2-5,.,.,TGTGCCAGCAGCTTTCAGGGACAAGAGACCCAGTACTTC,CASSFQGQETQYF
TRBV7-8,16,TRBJ2-1,TRBD2,few,TGTGCCAGCAGCTTAGGGGGTAGCGGGAGTTGGAATGAGCAGTTCTTC,CASSLGGSGSWNEQFF
TRBV27,12,TRBJ1-2,TRBD1,.,TGTGCCAGCAGTCACAGGGGACTTGGCTACACCTTC,CASSHRGLGYTF